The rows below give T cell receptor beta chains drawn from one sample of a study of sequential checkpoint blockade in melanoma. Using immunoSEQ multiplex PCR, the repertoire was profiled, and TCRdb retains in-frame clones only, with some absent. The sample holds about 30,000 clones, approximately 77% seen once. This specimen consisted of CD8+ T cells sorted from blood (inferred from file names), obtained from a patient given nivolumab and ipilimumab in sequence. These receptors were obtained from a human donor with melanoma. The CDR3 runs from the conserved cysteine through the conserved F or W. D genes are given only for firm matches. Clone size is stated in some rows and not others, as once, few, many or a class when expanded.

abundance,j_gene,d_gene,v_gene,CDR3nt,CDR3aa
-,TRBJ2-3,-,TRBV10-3,TGTGCCATCAGACGACAGGAAGGGGGCACAGATACGCAGTATTTT,CAIRRQEGGTDTQYF
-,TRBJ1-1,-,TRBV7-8,TGTGCCAGCAGCTTAGACCGGGAAAGGCCAAAGACTGAAGCTTTCTTT,CASSLDRERPKTEAFF
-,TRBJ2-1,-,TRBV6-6,TGTGCCAGCAGTTACCTCCTCGATCTCGAGGTGCAGTTCTTC,CASSYLLDLEVQFF
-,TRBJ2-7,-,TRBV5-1,TGCGCCAGCGCTCAGGGGCAAGAGCAGTACTTC,CASAQGQEQYF
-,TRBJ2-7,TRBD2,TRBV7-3,TGTGCCAGCAGCCTCCTAGCGGGGGGCTGGAACGAGCAGTACTTC,CASSLLAGGWNEQYF
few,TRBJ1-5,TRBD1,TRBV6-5,TGTGCCAGCAGTGAAGGGACAGAACCTCAGCCCCAGCATTTT,CASSEGTEPQPQHF
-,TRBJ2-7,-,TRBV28,TGTGCCAGCAGCGCAGGGGACTCCTACGAGCAGTACTTC,CASSAGDSYEQYF
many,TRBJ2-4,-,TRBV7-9,TGTGCCAGCAGCGGGACACTAGAGGACAAAAACATTCAGTACTTC,CASSGTLEDKNIQYF
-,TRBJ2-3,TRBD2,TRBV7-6,TGTGCCAGCAGCTTGGCGGGGGGGGCAGATACGCAGTATTTT,CASSLAGGADTQYF
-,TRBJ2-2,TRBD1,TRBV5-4,TGTGCCAGCAGAATAGGGCATCAGGGGGCTGTCGGGGAGCTGTTTTTT,CASRIGHQGAVGELFF
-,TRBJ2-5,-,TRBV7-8,TGTGCCAGCAGCTTAAGTGCGTTAGAGACCCAGTACTTC,CASSLSALETQYF
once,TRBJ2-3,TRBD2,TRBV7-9,TGTGCCAGCAGCGGACTAGCGGGCCATAAAGGGACAGATACGCAGTATTTT,CASSGLAGHKGTDTQYF
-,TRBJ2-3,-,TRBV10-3,TGTGCCATCAGTGATCCCTCTGGGGGGACCGGGGATACGCAGTATTTT,CAISDPSGGTGDTQYF
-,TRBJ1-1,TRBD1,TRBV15,TGTGCCACCAGCGGATGGGACAGCCCGGGGACTGAAGCTTTCTTT,CATSGWDSPGTEAFF
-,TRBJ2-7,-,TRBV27,TGTGCCAGCCTTGGGGCCACAAACCCGTACGAGCAGTACTTC,CASLGATNPYEQYF
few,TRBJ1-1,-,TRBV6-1,TGTGCCAGCAGGACGGGAGTAGCTGAAGCTTTCTTT,CASRTGVAEAFF
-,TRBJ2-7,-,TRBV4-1,TGCGCCAGCAGCCACGGCAGCAGGGCCTACGAGCAGTACTTC,CASSHGSRAYEQYF
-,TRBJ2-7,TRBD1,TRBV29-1,TGCAGCGTAGTTTGGGACAGTTCCTACGAGCAGTACTTC,CSVVWDSSYEQYF
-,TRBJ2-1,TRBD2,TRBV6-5,TGTGCCAGCAGTCGACTAGCGGGGGATTACAATGAGCAGTTCTTC,CASSRLAGDYNEQFF
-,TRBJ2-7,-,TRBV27,TGTGCCAGCAGTCCGGCGGGTGGGATGGGCGAGCAGTACTTC,CASSPAGGMGEQYF
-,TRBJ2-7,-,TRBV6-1,TGTGCCAGCAGTGAACAGGAAGGGAGCTACGAGCAGTACTTC,CASSEQEGSYEQYF
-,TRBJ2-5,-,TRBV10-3,TGTGCCATCAGTGAGGGCAGGGTCGAGACCCAGTACTTC,CAISEGRVETQYF
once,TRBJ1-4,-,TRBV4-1,TGCGCCAGCAGCCCCTTACCGACAGCACCTAATGAAAAACTGTTTTTT,CASSPLPTAPNEKLFF
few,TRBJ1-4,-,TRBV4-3,TGCGCCAGCAGCCAAGACGGGGGGACTTGGCCGGGTGAAAAACTGTTTTTT,CASSQDGGTWPGEKLFF
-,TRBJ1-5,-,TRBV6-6,TGTGCCACCCTTCAGCCCCAGCATTTT,CATLQPQHF
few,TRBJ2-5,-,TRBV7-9,TGTGCCAGCAGCCGTACTACAGGGTTTGAAGAGACCCAGTACTTC,CASSRTTGFEETQYF
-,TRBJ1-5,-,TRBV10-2,TGCGCCAGCTCTACCGATGTTAGCAATCAGCCCCAGCATTTT,CASSTDVSNQPQHF
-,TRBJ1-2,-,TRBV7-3,TGTGCCAGCAGCCCAAGCCATACAGGGTTCTATGGCTACACCTTC,CASSPSHTGFYGYTF
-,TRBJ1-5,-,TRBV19,TGTGCCAGTAGTATGGGGCAGCTCCAGCATTTT,CASSMGQLQHF
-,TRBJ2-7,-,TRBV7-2,TGTGCCAGCAGCAGGCCGATAGACAACTACGAGCAGTACTTC,CASSRPIDNYEQYF
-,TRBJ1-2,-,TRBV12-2,TGTGCAAGTCGCTTGGCATTTAACTATGGCTACACCTTC,CASRLAFNYGYTF
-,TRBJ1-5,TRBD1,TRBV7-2,TGTGCCAGCAGCCCAGGGACAGGTCCCCAGCCCCAGCATTTT,CASSPGTGPQPQHF
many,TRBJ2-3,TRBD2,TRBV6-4,TGTGCCAGCAGTAGCGGGGGGAGCACAGATACGCAGTATTTT,CASSSGGSTDTQYF
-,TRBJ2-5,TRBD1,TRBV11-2,TGTGCCAGCAGCTTAGGGAACGACAGGGGGCGCAGAGAGACCCAGTACTTC,CASSLGNDRGRRETQYF
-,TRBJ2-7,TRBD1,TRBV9,TGTGCCAGCGAGGGACAGGACTCCTACGAGCAGTACTTC,CASEGQDSYEQYF
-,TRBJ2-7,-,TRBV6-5,TGTGCCAGCAGTTACGCCACAGGTCCTTCCTACGAGCAGTACTTC,CASSYATGPSYEQYF
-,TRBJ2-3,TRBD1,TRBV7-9,TGTGCCAGCAGCGCCCCCAGGACAGGGGGCACAGATACGCAGTATTTT,CASSAPRTGGTDTQYF
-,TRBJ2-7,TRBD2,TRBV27,TGTGCCAGCAGTGATTTCGGGGGGGCTGGAGACGAGCAGTACTTC,CASSDFGGAGDEQYF
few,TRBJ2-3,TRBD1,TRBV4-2,TGTGCCAGCAGCCGACAGGGGAAGGGCACAGATACGCAGTATTTT,CASSRQGKGTDTQYF
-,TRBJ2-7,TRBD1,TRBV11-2,TGTGCCAGCAGCTTAGAACCAGGGACAGGGGGCTTTTACGAGCAGTACTTC,CASSLEPGTGGFYEQYF
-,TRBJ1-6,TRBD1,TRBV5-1,TGCGCCAGCAGCTTTTCGGGACAGGTCCCAAATTCACCCCTCCACTTT,CASSFSGQVPNSPLHF
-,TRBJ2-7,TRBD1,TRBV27,TGTGCCACCACTCAGGGGGCGCGTTACGAGCAGTACTTC,CATTQGARYEQYF
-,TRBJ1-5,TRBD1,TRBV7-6,TGTGCCAGCAGCTTGGGGACAGGGGTTCAGCCCCAGCATTTT,CASSLGTGVQPQHF
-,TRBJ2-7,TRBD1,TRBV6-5,TGTGCCGGAGAAGGACAGGGAGTTCACGAGCAGTACTTC,CAGEGQGVHEQYF
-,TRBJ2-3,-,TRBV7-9,TGTGCCAGCAAATCCGACAGAGAAATTCGCACAGATACGCAGTATTTT,CASKSDREIRTDTQYF